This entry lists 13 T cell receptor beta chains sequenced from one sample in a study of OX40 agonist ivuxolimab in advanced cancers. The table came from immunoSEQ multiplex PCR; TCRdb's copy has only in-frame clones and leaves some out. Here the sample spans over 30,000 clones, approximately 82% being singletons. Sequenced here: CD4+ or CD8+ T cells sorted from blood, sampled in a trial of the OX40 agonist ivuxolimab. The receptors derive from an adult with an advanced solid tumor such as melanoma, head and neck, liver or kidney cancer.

In DNA, the CDR3 is TGTGCCAGCAGTTTCACCGGGACAGGGGGCGAAAAACTGTTTTTT. As protein: CASSFTGTGGEKLFF. V usage is TRBV6-5 and J usage is TRBJ1-4; the match to TRBD1 covers 12 bases. V trimming: 4 bases; J trimming: 8 bases; junction bases outside the gene matches: 5. The CDR3 covers 15 residues. Per germline, CDR1 MNHEY and CDR2 SVGAGI.

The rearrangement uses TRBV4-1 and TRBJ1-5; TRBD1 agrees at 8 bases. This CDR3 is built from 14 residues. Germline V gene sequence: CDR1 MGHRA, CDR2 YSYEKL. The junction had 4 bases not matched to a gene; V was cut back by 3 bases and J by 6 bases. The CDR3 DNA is TGCGCCAGCAGCCAGGACAGGGTGTCTCAGCCCCAGCATTTT. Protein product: CASSQDRVSQPQHF.

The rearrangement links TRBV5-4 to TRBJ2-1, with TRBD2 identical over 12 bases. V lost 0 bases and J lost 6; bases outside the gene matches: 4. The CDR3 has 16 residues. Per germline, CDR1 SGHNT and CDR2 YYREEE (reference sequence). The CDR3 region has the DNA TGTGCCAGCAGCTTGGGACTAGCGGGGGCGTCCAATGAGCAGTTCTTC. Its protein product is CASSLGLAGASNEQFF. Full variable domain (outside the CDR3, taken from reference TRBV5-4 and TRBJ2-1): ETGVTQSPTHLIKTRGQQVTLRCSSQSGHNTVSWYQQALGQGPQFIFQYYREEENGRGNFPPRFSGLQFPNYSSELNVNALELDDSALYLCASSLGLAGASNEQFFGPGTRLTVL.

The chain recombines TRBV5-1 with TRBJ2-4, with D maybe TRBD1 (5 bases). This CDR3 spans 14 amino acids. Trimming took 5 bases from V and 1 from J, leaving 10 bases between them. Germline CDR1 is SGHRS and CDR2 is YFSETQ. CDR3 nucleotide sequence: TGCGCCAGCAGTTTACCAGGGGCCAAAAACATTCAGTACTTC. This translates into CASSLPGAKNIQYF.

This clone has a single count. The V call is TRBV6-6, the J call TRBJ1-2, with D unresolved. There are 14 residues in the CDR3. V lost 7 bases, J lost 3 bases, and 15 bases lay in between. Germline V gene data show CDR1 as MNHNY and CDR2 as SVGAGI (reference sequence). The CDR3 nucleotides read TGTGCCAGCACCATTGGGGATTCGTACTATGGCTACACCTTC. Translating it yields CASTIGDSYYGYTF.

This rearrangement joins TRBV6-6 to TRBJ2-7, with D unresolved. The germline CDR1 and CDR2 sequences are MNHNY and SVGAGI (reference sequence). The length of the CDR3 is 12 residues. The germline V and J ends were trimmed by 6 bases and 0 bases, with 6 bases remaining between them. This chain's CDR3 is CASRLSSYEQYF. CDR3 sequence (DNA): TGTGCCAGCAGATTGAGCTCCTACGAGCAGTACTTC.

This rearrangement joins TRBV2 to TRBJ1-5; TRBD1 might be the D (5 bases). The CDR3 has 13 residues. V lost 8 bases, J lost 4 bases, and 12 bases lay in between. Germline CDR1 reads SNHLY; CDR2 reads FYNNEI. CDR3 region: CASAGPQNQPQHF. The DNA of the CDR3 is TGTGCCAGCGCAGGGCCCCAGAATCAGCCCCAGCATTTT.

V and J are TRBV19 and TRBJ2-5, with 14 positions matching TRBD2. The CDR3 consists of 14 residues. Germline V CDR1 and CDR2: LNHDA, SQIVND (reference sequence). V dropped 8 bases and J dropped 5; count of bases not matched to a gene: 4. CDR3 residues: CASATSGRGETQYF. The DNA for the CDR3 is TGTGCCAGTGCGACTAGCGGGAGGGGGGAGACCCAGTACTTC.

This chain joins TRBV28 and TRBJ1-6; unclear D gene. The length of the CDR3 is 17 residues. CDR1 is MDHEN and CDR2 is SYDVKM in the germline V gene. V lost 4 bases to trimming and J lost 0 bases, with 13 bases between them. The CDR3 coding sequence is TGTGCCAGCAGTTCGCGGGAGCTGTCCTCCTATAATTCACCCCTCCACTTT. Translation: CASSSRELSSYNSPLHF. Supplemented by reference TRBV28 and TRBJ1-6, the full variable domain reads DVKVTQSSRYLVKRTGEKVFLECVQDMDHENMFWYRQDPGLGLRLIYFSYDVKMKEKGDIPEGYSVSREKKERFSLILESASTNQTSMYLCASSSRELSSYNSPLHFGNGTRLTVT.

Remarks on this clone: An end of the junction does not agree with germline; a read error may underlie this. CDR3 DNA sequence: TGCGGCGTTTCACAGGGGAACACTGAAGCTTTCTTT. The encoded protein is CGVSQGNTEAFF. The V gene is TRBV29-1, the J gene TRBJ1-1; TRBD1 is a possible D gene (6 bases). CDR1 is SQVTM and CDR2 is ANQGSEA in the germline V gene. The CDR3 has 12 amino acids.

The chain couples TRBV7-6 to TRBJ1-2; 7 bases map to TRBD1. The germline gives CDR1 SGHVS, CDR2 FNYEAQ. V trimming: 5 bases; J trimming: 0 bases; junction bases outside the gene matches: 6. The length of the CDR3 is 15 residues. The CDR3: CASSTGTASNYGYTF. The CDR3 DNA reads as TGTGCCAGCAGCACCGGGACAGCCTCTAACTATGGCTACACCTTC.

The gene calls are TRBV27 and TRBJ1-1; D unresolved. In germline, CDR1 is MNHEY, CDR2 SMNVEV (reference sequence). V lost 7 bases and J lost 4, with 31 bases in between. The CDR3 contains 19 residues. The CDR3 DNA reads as TGTGCCAGCAATGCCACCAAGGCGGCAGCTCCCGGGAGGGTCACTGAAGCTTTCTTT. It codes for CASNATKAAAPGRVTEAFF.

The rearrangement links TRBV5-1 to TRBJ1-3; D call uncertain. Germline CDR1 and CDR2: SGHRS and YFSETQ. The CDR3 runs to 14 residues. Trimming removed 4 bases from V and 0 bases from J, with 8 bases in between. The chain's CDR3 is CASSPGGSGNTIYF. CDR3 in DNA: TGCGCCAGCAGCCCCGGAGGCTCTGGAAACACCATATATTTT. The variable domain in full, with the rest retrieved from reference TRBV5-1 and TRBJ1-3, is KAGVTQTPRYLIKTRGQQVTLSCSPISGHRSVSWYQQTPGQGLQFLFEYFSETQRNKGNFPGRFSGRQFSNSRSEMNVSTLELGDSALYLCASSPGGSGNTIYFGEGSWLTVV.